These 3 T cell receptor beta chains share one sample of origin, sequenced in a study of blood T cell repertoires in COVID-19. Generated by immunoSEQ multiplex PCR, the TCRdb table keeps only in-frame clones and is missing some. This table has 100,000 to 120,000 clones, about 79% appearing once. The sequenced sample was peripheral blood. All receptors derive from a woman older than 75 with active or convalescent COVID-19.

The genes are TRBV2 and TRBJ2-3; D is possibly TRBD1 (6 bases). V was shortened by 0 bases and J by 3 bases, with 10 bases between the two germline ends. From germline, CDR1 is SNHLY and CDR2 FYNNEI. CDR3 length equals 15 residues. CDR3 amino acids: CASSEAGRGTDTQYF. The CDR3 coding sequence is TGTGCCAGCAGTGAAGCTGGCAGGGGAACAGATACGCAGTATTTT.

The chain recombines TRBV2 with TRBJ1-2; TRBD1 matches at 7 bases. After removal of 7 bases from V and 4 bases from J, the junction contained 3 bases not matched to a gene. The germline CDR1 and CDR2 sequences are SNHLY and FYNNEI. The CDR3 has 12 amino acids. The CDR3 region has the DNA TGTGCCAGCACTAGGGACAGCTATGGCTACACCTTC. The encoded protein is CASTRDSYGYTF.

The V call is TRBV7-9, the J call TRBJ1-3; D unresolved. V lost 1 base to trimming and J lost 8 bases, with 9 bases between them. The CDR3 contains 13 residues. CDR1 is SEHNR, CDR2 FQNEAQ, per germline (reference sequence). The chain's CDR3 is CASSLVGAYTIYF. CDR3 nucleotide sequence: TGTGCCAGCAGCTTAGTCGGAGCGTACACCATATATTTT.